The present entry profiles one TCR beta chain with its context. A much larger clone differs from this one at a single base, so this may be a read error. Looked up from germline, CDR1 is MGHRA and CDR2 is YSYEKL. V was pared by 3 bases and J by 0 bases, with 11 bases between. This CDR3 spans 15 amino acids. One entry per CDR3 protein, called by TCRdb with MiXCR from the 5' RACE reads. Of over 40,000 distinct CDR3 sequences in the sample, approximately 23% are singletons; the top ten hold around 4%. The sorted Tregs were CD4+CD25+CD127-/low cells. The gene calls are TRBV4-1 and TRBJ1-1; perhaps TRBD1 as D (6 bases). The TCR sequence derives from a female donor with breast cancer. The sample was Tregs sorted from a lymph node. Written as DNA, the CDR3 is TGCGCCAGCAGCCAGTTGGGGGCCCTGAACACTGAAGCTTTCTTT. Protein product: CASSQLGALNTEAFF.